The clone carrying this T cell receptor (beta chain) was detected many times. This record belongs to a study of regulatory T cells in long-lasting Graves disease. Building the TCR beta libraries relied on iRepertoire HTBI primers, and CDR3 regions underwent Arm-PCR. From the multiplex PCR reads, TCRdb called clonotypes with MiXCR, one entry per CDR3 protein. Found here are about 470,000 distinct CDR3 sequences, roughly 17% of them singletons; the top ten hold more than 10%. This CDR3 spans 14 amino acids. Trimming took 5 bases from V and 5 from J, leaving 16 bases between them. Looked up from germline, CDR1 is DFQATT and CDR2 is SNEGSKA (reference sequence). Time point: newly diagnosed GD, antithyroid drugs for less than 3 months. PBMCs provided the RNA from which the TCR library was made. It was by American Thyroid Association guidelines that Graves' disease was diagnosed. This sample was also put to use in a study of T cells in Graves' hyperthyroidism and ophthalmopathy.

The TCR sequence derives from a man aged 40-49 years with Graves disease. The sequencing used peripheral blood mononuclear cells (PBMCs), collected at new diagnosis, from a patient treated with antithyroid drugs. The rearrangement links TRBV20-1 to TRBJ2-1; D might be TRBD1 or TRBD2, each matching 5 bases. The CDR3 DNA reads as TGCAGTGCTGACACGGGACGGGTCAACAATGAGCAGTTCTTC. Amino acids: CSADTGRVNNEQFF.